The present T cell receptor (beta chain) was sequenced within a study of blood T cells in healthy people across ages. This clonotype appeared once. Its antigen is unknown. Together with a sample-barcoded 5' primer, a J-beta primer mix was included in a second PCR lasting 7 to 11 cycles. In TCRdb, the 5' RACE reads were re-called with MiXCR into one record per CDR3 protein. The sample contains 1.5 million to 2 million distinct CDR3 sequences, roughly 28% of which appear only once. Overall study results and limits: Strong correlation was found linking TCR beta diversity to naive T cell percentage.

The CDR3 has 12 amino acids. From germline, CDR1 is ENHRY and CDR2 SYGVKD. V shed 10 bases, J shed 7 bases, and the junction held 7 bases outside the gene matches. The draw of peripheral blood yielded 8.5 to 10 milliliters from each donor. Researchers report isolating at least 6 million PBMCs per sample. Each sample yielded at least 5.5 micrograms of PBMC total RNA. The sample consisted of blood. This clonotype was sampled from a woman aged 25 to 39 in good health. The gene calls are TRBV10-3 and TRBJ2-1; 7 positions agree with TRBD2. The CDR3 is CASWEGKNEQFF. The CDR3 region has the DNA TGTGCCAGCTGGGAGGGAAAAAATGAGCAGTTCTTC.